This passage covers 21 T cell receptor beta chains from one sample sequenced in a study of T cell clonotyping in hematopoietic cell transplantation. The table came from immunoSEQ multiplex PCR; TCRdb's copy has only in-frame clones and leaves some out. The sample lists 40,000 to 55,000 clones; around 94% were seen once. The source material was peripheral blood mononuclear cells. These receptor sequences come from a woman in her forties or fifties in good health. Some clones in this sample may be carry-over from other donors' samples.

The count of this clone is one. The rearrangement links TRBV19 to TRBJ1-4; no reliable D call. This CDR3 has 14 residues. CDR1 LNHDA and CDR2 SQIVND come from the germline V gene (reference sequence). The V gene lost 1 base and the J gene lost 0 bases, with 3 bases spanning the gap. CDR3 loop: CASSIAATNEKLFF. For the CDR3, the DNA is TGTGCCAGTAGTATAGCCGCAACTAATGAAAAACTGTTTTTT.

This sequence joins TRBV28 and TRBJ2-5; perhaps TRBD2 as D (6 bases). V lost 8 bases and J lost 5, with 12 bases in between. This CDR3 has 12 residues. Germline lookup yields CDR1 MDHEN and CDR2 SYDVKM. The CDR3 DNA reads TGTGCCAGCGCGGGGAGTCAGGAGACCCAGTACTTC. It translates to CASAGSQETQYF.

This chain uses TRBV7-2 with TRBJ2-3, with 8 bases fitting TRBD1. The CDR3 length is 17 residues. The germline gives CDR1 SGHTA, CDR2 FQGNSA. The V and J ends lost 5 bases and 3 bases, in that order; junction bases with no gene match: 13. CDR3 nucleotide sequence: TGTGCCAGCAGCCGAACACGACAGGGGAGTGAAACAGATACGCAGTATTTT. It is translated as CASSRTRQGSETDTQYF. The full variable domain, its missing parts supplied by reference TRBV7-2 and TRBJ2-3, is GAGVSQSPSNKVTEKGKDVELRCDPISGHTALYWYRQSLGQGLEFLIYFQGNSAPDKSGLPSDRFSAERTGGSVSTLTIQRTQQEDSAVYLCASSRTRQGSETDTQYFGPGTRLTVL.

The rearrangement uses TRBV7-2 and TRBJ1-6, with D uncertain. With 5 bases removed from V and 7 bases from J, the gap between germline ends came to 18 bases. CDR3 length equals 16 residues. Germline V gene data show CDR1 as SGHTA and CDR2 as FQGNSA. The CDR3: CASSLSISTLNSPLHF. For the CDR3, the DNA is TGTGCCAGCAGCCTATCTATCTCGACATTAAATTCACCCCTCCACTTT. The entire variable domain, with the rest obtained from reference TRBV7-2 and TRBJ1-6, is as follows: GAGVSQSPSNKVTEKGKDVELRCDPISGHTALYWYRQSLGQGLEFLIYFQGNSAPDKSGLPSDRFSAERTGGSVSTLTIQRTQQEDSAVYLCASSLSISTLNSPLHFGNGTRLTVT.

The chain uses TRBV4-1 and TRBJ1-1, with 9 bases identical to TRBD1. Germline V gene data show CDR1 as MGHRA and CDR2 as YSYEKL. Germline trimming cut 2 bases from V and 5 bases from J; bases unmatched to any gene: 6. This CDR3 is built from 15 residues. The DNA of the CDR3 is TGCGCCAGCAGCCAACACCCGGACAGGGGAACTGAAGCTTTCTTT. It translates to CASSQHPDRGTEAFF.

V gene TRBV5-1 combines with J gene TRBJ2-1; a possible D gene is TRBD1 (5 bases). The V and J ends lost 0 bases and 5 bases respectively, with 6 bases between them. Per the germline V gene, CDR1 is SGHRS and CDR2 is YFSETQ. The CDR3 totals 13 residues. This CDR3 is CASSLAGNNEQFF. The CDR3 nucleotides read TGCGCCAGCAGCTTGGCAGGGAACAATGAGCAGTTCTTC.

CDR3 protein: CASMGRPTFEGYTF. DNA for the CDR3: TGTGCCAGCATGGGCAGGCCGACCTTTGAGGGCTACACCTTC. The rearrangement links TRBV28 to TRBJ1-2; no definite D call. This CDR3 contains 14 residues. The V and J ends lost 7 bases and 8 bases respectively, with 20 bases between them. CDR1 is MDHEN, CDR2 SYDVKM, per germline.

CDR3 nucleotide sequence: TGTGCCAGCAGCTTGATAGCGGGGGAGAACAATGAGCAGTTCTTC. Amino acids: CASSLIAGENNEQFF. This rearrangement joins TRBV7-6 to TRBJ2-1; TRBD2 aligns across 9 bases. Trimming took 3 bases from V and 5 from J; bases not matched to a gene: 5. The CDR3 spans 15 residues. Germline loops: CDR1 SGHVS, CDR2 FNYEAQ.

The DNA of the CDR3 is TGTGCCAGCAGCATAGGACAGGGCGGCGCCATATATTTT. The encoded protein is CASSIGQGGAIYF. The rearrangement uses TRBV5-6 and TRBJ1-3; 8 positions agree with TRBD1. Germline V CDR1 and CDR2: SGHDT, YYEEEE. V was clipped by 4 bases and J by 11 bases; unmatched bases: 8. The CDR3 totals 13 residues.

The rearrangement links TRBV18 to TRBJ1-3, with a weak D call TRBD1 (5 bases). Germline V lookup: CDR1 KGHSH, CDR2 LQKENI. Trimming left V 6 bases short and J 0 bases short, with 9 bases between. The CDR3 has 14 residues. The CDR3 loop reads CASSQDISGNTIYF. The CDR3 bases are TGTGCCAGCTCCCAGGACATCTCTGGAAACACCATATATTTT.

This clone was seen only once. The chain combines TRBV2 with TRBJ1-1; TRBD1 matches at 8 bases. J gave up 0 bases and V 7 bases, and 4 bases lay outside the gene matches. The V gene's germline CDR1 is SNHLY and CDR2 FYNNEI. The CDR3 has 14 amino acids. The CDR3 bases are TGTGCCAGCAAGGTGGACAGGGTGAACACTGAAGCTTTCTTT. Translating gives CASKVDRVNTEAFF.

The V gene is TRBV5-4, the J gene TRBJ2-5; TRBD2 aligns across 16 bases. Germline CDR1 and CDR2: SGHNT and YYREEE (reference sequence). Unmatched junction bases numbered 8, after V lost 4 bases and J lost 5 bases. The CDR3 runs to 17 residues. The CDR3 loop is CASSQGLAGGIRETQYF. The CDR3 nucleotides are TGTGCCAGCAGCCAGGGACTAGCGGGGGGGATCCGGGAGACCCAGTACTTC.

The chain couples TRBV6-1 to TRBJ2-1; 10 bases match TRBD2. Per germline, CDR1 MNHNS and CDR2 SASEGT. This CDR3 is 15 amino acids long. V lost 11 bases to trimming and J lost 3 bases; unmatched junction nucleotides: 10. In DNA, the CDR3 is TGTGCCTTAGCGGGGGGTATACTGGGCTACAATGAGCAGTTCTTC. Amino acids: CALAGGILGYNEQFF.

This rearrangement joins TRBV20-1 to TRBJ1-1; D call uncertain. CDR1 and CDR2 (germline): DFQATT, SNEGSKA (reference sequence). This CDR3 spans 8 amino acids. The ends were cut back, 0 bases at V and 10 bases at J, with 0 bases in the middle. CDR3 protein: CSAREAFF. CDR3 DNA sequence: TGCAGTGCTAGAGAAGCTTTCTTT.

The chain links TRBV27 to TRBJ1-1; D uncertain. The CDR3 sequence is 13 residues long. V was clipped by 0 bases and J by 4 bases, with 6 bases between them. CDR1 and CDR2 from the germline V gene are MNHEY and SMNVEV (reference sequence). CDR3 protein: CASSLSIGTEAFF. The CDR3 nucleotides read TGTGCCAGCAGTTTATCGATAGGCACTGAAGCTTTCTTT.

J is TRBJ1-2 and V is TRBV5-1, with 7 positions matching TRBD1. This CDR3 has 14 residues. The junction had 8 bases not matched to a gene; V was cut back by 3 bases and J by 6 bases. Germline V lookup: CDR1 SGHRS, CDR2 YFSETQ. CDR3 nucleotides: TGCGCCAGCAGCTCCTCGGAAGGGGGCGATGGCTACACCTTC. As protein: CASSSSEGGDGYTF.

The chain recombines TRBV10-3 with TRBJ1-2; no definite D call. The length of the CDR3 is 13 residues. Germline lookup yields CDR1 ENHRY and CDR2 SYGVKD. V was shortened by 0 bases and J by 7 bases, with 9 bases between the two germline ends. The CDR3 sequence: CAISESEGSGYTF. The CDR3 nucleotides are TGTGCCATCAGTGAGTCCGAGGGATCTGGCTACACCTTC.

The chain uses TRBV27 and TRBJ1-5; D gene ambiguous. Germline V gives CDR1 MNHEY, CDR2 SMNVEV (reference sequence). With 0 bases removed from V and 3 bases from J, the gap between germline ends came to 6 bases. The CDR3 spans 14 residues. The CDR3 sequence is CASSLSSLNQPQHF. The CDR3 DNA follows: TGTGCCAGCAGTTTATCGAGCCTCAATCAGCCCCAGCATTTT.

The chain carries TRBV7-2 and TRBJ1-5; D call uncertain. Trimming removed 3 bases at V and 4 bases at J, with 7 bases between. Per the germline V gene, CDR1 is SGHTA and CDR2 is FQGNSA. The CDR3 loop spans 13 amino acids. The DNA of the CDR3 is TGTGCCAGCAGCTTTACTCCGAATCAGCCCCAGCATTTT. Translated, it gives CASSFTPNQPQHF.

The chain combines TRBV5-8 with TRBJ1-2, with unresolved D. Germline CDR1 SGHTS, CDR2 YDEGEE. Trimming removed 2 bases at V and 7 bases at J, with 18 bases between. The CDR3 sequence is 15 residues long. CDR3 sequence (DNA): TGTGCCAGCAGCTTATATGCCGAGGCCCCTTTTGGCTACACCTTC. Amino acids: CASSLYAEAPFGYTF.

The genes are TRBV6-5 and TRBJ2-5; 15 bases match TRBD2. The trim removed 7 bases at V and 6 bases at J, leaving 6 bases unmatched. The CDR3 is made up of 15 amino acids. The germline gives CDR1 MNHEY, CDR2 SVGAGI. CDR3 in DNA: TGTGCCAGCAACCCGGGACTAGCGGGGGGACAGACCCAGTACTTC. It specifies CASNPGLAGGQTQYF.